What follows describes a single TCR beta chain. What it binds is unknown. V lost 7 bases, J lost 6 bases, and 15 bases lay in between. CDR3 length equals 13 residues. Per germline, CDR1 SNHLY and CDR2 FYNNEI. The sample is drawn from a study of regulatory T cells in long-lasting Graves disease. Regarding the study as a whole: Among samples with persistent disease, TRBV28, TRBJ1-2 and TRBJ2-5 were favored.

CDR3-region Arm-PCR and iRepertoire HTBI primers produced the TCR beta libraries. TCRdb recomputed calls from the multiplex PCR reads with MiXCR, one row per CDR3 protein. The sample has about 360,000 distinct CDR3 sequences, 15% to 20% seen once; the top ten hold 20%. Time point here: newly diagnosed GD, antithyroid drugs for less than 3 months. Extracted PBMC RNA gave rise to the TCR library. These data were also reused for a study on T cells in Graves' hyperthyroidism and ophthalmopathy. Per that study: The study left out patients who had uncontrolled infection, other autoimmune disease, pregnancy or lactation. TCR CDR3 regions were first amplified by RT-PCR with HTBI primers. From stable hyperthyroidism, ophthalmopathy was set apart by a 13 V-J model.

The sequences come from peripheral blood mononuclear cells (PBMCs), collected at new diagnosis, from a patient treated with antithyroid drugs. The chain is built from TRBV2 and TRBJ1-2; no firm D call. This clonotype originated in a woman aged 18-35 years with Graves disease. In DNA form, the CDR3 reads TGTGCCAGCAAAACCCAGCCGGGCCATGGCTACACCTTC. It yields the protein CASKTQPGHGYTF.